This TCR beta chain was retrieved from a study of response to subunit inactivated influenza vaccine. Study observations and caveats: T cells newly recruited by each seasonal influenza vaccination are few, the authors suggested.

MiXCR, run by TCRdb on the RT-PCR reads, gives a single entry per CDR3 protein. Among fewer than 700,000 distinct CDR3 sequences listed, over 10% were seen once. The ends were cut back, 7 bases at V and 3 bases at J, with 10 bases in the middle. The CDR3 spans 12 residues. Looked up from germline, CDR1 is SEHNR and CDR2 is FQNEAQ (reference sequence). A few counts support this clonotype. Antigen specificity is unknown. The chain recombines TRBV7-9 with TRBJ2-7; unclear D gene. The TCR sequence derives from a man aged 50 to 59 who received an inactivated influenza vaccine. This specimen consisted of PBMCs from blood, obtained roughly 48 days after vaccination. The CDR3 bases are TGTGCCAGCAAGCCGATGGACTACGAGCAGTACTTC. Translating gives CASKPMDYEQYF.